The rows below give T cell receptor beta chains drawn from one sample of a study of T cells in Graves' hyperthyroidism and ophthalmopathy. TCRdb recomputed calls from the multiplex PCR reads with MiXCR, one row per CDR3 protein. This table holds 400,000 to 550,000 distinct CDR3 sequences, approximately 15% found once. Sequencing used blood. These receptors were obtained from a woman in her late teens or twenties with Graves' hyperthyroidism. The CDR3 runs from the conserved cysteine through the conserved F or W. The order of the fields is D gene, V gene, clone size, J gene, CDR3 DNA, CDR3 protein. A D gene is named only where the DNA matches it firmly. Not all rows give a size; the values are once, few, many and, for expanded clones, a class.

D gene: TRBD2
V gene: TRBV19
clone size: NA
J gene: TRBJ2-1
CDR3 DNA: TGTGCCAGTAGTAACCCCGGCCTAGCGGGAGGGCCGGGAAGCTGGAATGAGCAGTTCTTC
CDR3 protein: CASSNPGLAGGPGSWNEQFF

D gene: NA
V gene: TRBV19
clone size: many
J gene: TRBJ1-2
CDR3 DNA: TGTGCCAGTAGTACGCCAGGGGTCTATGGCTACACCTTC
CDR3 protein: CASSTPGVYGYTF

D gene: NA
V gene: TRBV30
clone size: few
J gene: TRBJ2-1
CDR3 DNA: TGTGCCTGGAGTGAGGACTGGGGCAAGAGATACGAGCAGTTCTTC
CDR3 protein: CAWSEDWGKRYEQFF

D gene: NA
V gene: TRBV20-1
clone size: many
J gene: TRBJ2-1
CDR3 DNA: TGCAGCGTCCGAGTAAACAATGAGCAGTTCTTC
CDR3 protein: CSVRVNNEQFF

D gene: NA
V gene: TRBV2
clone size: many
J gene: TRBJ1-5
CDR3 DNA: TGTGCCAGCAGTGTAGGGAGTCAGCCCCAGCATTTT
CDR3 protein: CASSVGSQPQHF

D gene: TRBD1
V gene: TRBV12-3/TRBV12-4
clone size: many
J gene: TRBJ1-1
CDR3 DNA: TGTGCCAGCAGTTTCGGGACAGGAGAAGCTTTCTTT
CDR3 protein: CASSFGTGEAFF

D gene: TRBD2
V gene: TRBV27
clone size: NA
J gene: TRBJ2-1
CDR3 DNA: TGTGCCAGCAAGACGGGAGGTGCGCTTAGTGAGCAGTTCTTC
CDR3 protein: CASKTGGALSEQFF

D gene: NA
V gene: TRBV7-9
clone size: few
J gene: TRBJ2-1
CDR3 DNA: TGTGCCAGCAGCTCCCCCTCATACAATGAGCAGTTCTTC
CDR3 protein: CASSSPSYNEQFF

D gene: NA
V gene: TRBV20-1
clone size: many
J gene: TRBJ1-2
CDR3 DNA: TGCAGTGCTAGAGAGGAGGGAGGCTATGGCTACACCTTC
CDR3 protein: CSAREEGGYGYTF

D gene: NA
V gene: TRBV6-1
clone size: many
J gene: TRBJ2-7
CDR3 DNA: TGTGCCAGCAGCCCCAGGGTACCCTACGAGCAGTACTTC
CDR3 protein: CASSPRVPYEQYF

D gene: NA
V gene: TRBV12-3/TRBV12-4
clone size: few
J gene: TRBJ1-3
CDR3 DNA: TGTGCCAGCAGTTTAGATATTTTAGGATACTCTGGAAACACCATATATTTT
CDR3 protein: CASSLDILGYSGNTIYF

D gene: NA
V gene: TRBV12-3/TRBV12-4
clone size: many
J gene: TRBJ1-2
CDR3 DNA: TGTGCCAGCAGTTTTACAGCGGTGACCATATATGGCTACACCTTC
CDR3 protein: CASSFTAVTIYGYTF

D gene: TRBD2
V gene: TRBV2
clone size: many
J gene: TRBJ2-1
CDR3 DNA: TGTGCCAGCATTGGACTAGCGGGATACAATGAGCAGTTCTTC
CDR3 protein: CASIGLAGYNEQFF

D gene: NA
V gene: TRBV6-5
clone size: many
J gene: TRBJ2-5
CDR3 DNA: TGTGCCAGCAGTTTAGGTGTGGGCTACCAAGAGACCCAGTACTTC
CDR3 protein: CASSLGVGYQETQYF

D gene: NA
V gene: TRBV3-1
clone size: many
J gene: TRBJ2-1
CDR3 DNA: TGTGCCAGCAGCCAACCCTCAGGGGGCGGGAGTGATTTAAATGAGCAGTTCTTC
CDR3 protein: CASSQPSGGGSDLNEQFF

D gene: NA
V gene: TRBV11-1
clone size: NA
J gene: TRBJ1-2
CDR3 DNA: TGCGCCAGCAGCCAAGAGACTCCCCAGGGATCTAAGGGCTACACCTTC
CDR3 protein: CASSQETPQGSKGYTF

D gene: TRBD1
V gene: TRBV7-9
clone size: many
J gene: TRBJ1-2
CDR3 DNA: TGTGCCAGCAGCTACCGACAGGGGGCAGATGGCTACACCTTC
CDR3 protein: CASSYRQGADGYTF

D gene: TRBD2
V gene: TRBV4-2
clone size: many
J gene: TRBJ2-5
CDR3 DNA: TGTGCCAGCAGCCAAGATTTGGCGGGGGAGGAGGGTGAGACCCAGTACTTC
CDR3 protein: CASSQDLAGEEGETQYF

D gene: NA
V gene: TRBV6-1
clone size: many
J gene: TRBJ2-2
CDR3 DNA: TGTGCCAGCAGTTCCCCTGGTCGGAACACCGGGGAGCTGTTTTTT
CDR3 protein: CASSSPGRNTGELFF

D gene: NA
V gene: TRBV6-2/TRBV6-3
clone size: NA
J gene: TRBJ2-7
CDR3 DNA: TGTGCCAGCATCCCGGGGGTCTCCTACGAGCAGTACTTC
CDR3 protein: CASIPGVSYEQYF

D gene: NA
V gene: TRBV12-3/TRBV12-4
clone size: NA
J gene: TRBJ1-2
CDR3 DNA: TGTGCCAGCAGTTTAGGTTCGACTAACTATGGCTACACCTTC
CDR3 protein: CASSLGSTNYGYTF

D gene: TRBD1
V gene: TRBV27
clone size: many
J gene: TRBJ1-2
CDR3 DNA: TGTGCCAGCAGCCCGGGACAGGGGGAGAGCGGCTACACCTTC
CDR3 protein: CASSPGQGESGYTF

D gene: TRBD2
V gene: TRBV2
clone size: many
J gene: TRBJ2-7
CDR3 DNA: TGTGCCAGCAGCAACGACGGGGGGTACGAGCAGTACTTC
CDR3 protein: CASSNDGGYEQYF

D gene: NA
V gene: TRBV15
clone size: many
J gene: TRBJ1-1
CDR3 DNA: TGTGCCACCAGCAGGGTGAACACTGAAGCTTTCTTT
CDR3 protein: CATSRVNTEAFF

D gene: NA
V gene: TRBV3-1
clone size: many
J gene: TRBJ1-5
CDR3 DNA: TGTGCCAGCAGTCACAGGGCTGGCAATCAGCCCCAGCATTTT
CDR3 protein: CASSHRAGNQPQHF

D gene: NA
V gene: TRBV15
clone size: few
J gene: TRBJ2-3
CDR3 DNA: TGTGCCACCAGCAGGGAACTTGCGTATACGCAGTATTTT
CDR3 protein: CATSRELAYTQYF

D gene: TRBD2
V gene: TRBV7-6
clone size: many
J gene: TRBJ2-3
CDR3 DNA: TGTGCCAGCAGCTTCTCGACTAGCGGGAGTTATGGTGCGCAGTATTTT
CDR3 protein: CASSFSTSGSYGAQYF

D gene: NA
V gene: TRBV7-9
clone size: few
J gene: TRBJ2-1
CDR3 DNA: TGTGCCAGCAGCTTCGGAGGGGGTGAGCAGTTCTTC
CDR3 protein: CASSFGGGEQFF

D gene: NA
V gene: TRBV5-1
clone size: many
J gene: TRBJ2-3
CDR3 DNA: TGCGCCAGCAGTCGCCTGGGCGCTGTCACAGATACGCAGTATTTT
CDR3 protein: CASSRLGAVTDTQYF

D gene: TRBD2
V gene: TRBV30
clone size: many
J gene: TRBJ2-1
CDR3 DNA: TGTGCCTCCCCGGGTAGCGGGTTGACCTACAATGAGCAGTTCTTC
CDR3 protein: CASPGSGLTYNEQFF

D gene: TRBD1
V gene: TRBV11-2
clone size: many
J gene: TRBJ1-1
CDR3 DNA: TGTGCCAGCAGTAAACTACAGGGGGCGGAGGCTTTCTTT
CDR3 protein: CASSKLQGAEAFF

D gene: TRBD2
V gene: TRBV4-2
clone size: few
J gene: TRBJ2-1
CDR3 DNA: TGTGCCAGCAGCCAACGGGGGATGGGACTAGCGGGAGGGGACAATGAGCAGTTCTTC
CDR3 protein: CASSQRGMGLAGGDNEQFF

D gene: NA
V gene: TRBV9
clone size: many
J gene: TRBJ1-6
CDR3 DNA: TGTGCCAGCAGCGGGATGGCAGCCGACGGTTCACCCCTCCACTTT
CDR3 protein: CASSGMAADGSPLHF

D gene: NA
V gene: TRBV30
clone size: many
J gene: TRBJ1-2
CDR3 DNA: TGTGCCTGGAGTTACAACAGGGAAGGATATGGCTACACCTTC
CDR3 protein: CAWSYNREGYGYTF

D gene: TRBD2
V gene: TRBV7-9
clone size: few
J gene: TRBJ2-1
CDR3 DNA: TGTGCCAGCAGCTACCGGGGGGAGCGGCACTACAATGAGCAGTTCTTC
CDR3 protein: CASSYRGERHYNEQFF

D gene: TRBD2
V gene: TRBV11-1
clone size: NA
J gene: TRBJ2-2
CDR3 DNA: TGTGCCAGCAGTTTATTTATGGCGGGAGCCGGGGAGCTGCTTTTT
CDR3 protein: CASSLFMAGAGELLF

D gene: NA
V gene: TRBV19
clone size: NA
J gene: TRBJ1-2
CDR3 DNA: TGTGCCAGTAGTATCAGGTCAGCGAATGGCTACACCTTC
CDR3 protein: CASSIRSANGYTF

D gene: NA
V gene: TRBV20-1
clone size: NA
J gene: TRBJ2-1
CDR3 DNA: TGCAGTGCTAGAGATCCGAACTACCGGAATGAGCAGTTCTTC
CDR3 protein: CSARDPNYRNEQFF

D gene: NA
V gene: TRBV12-3/TRBV12-4
clone size: many
J gene: TRBJ1-1
CDR3 DNA: TGTGCCAGCAGGGGAGGGGCAAACACTGAAGCTTTCTTT
CDR3 protein: CASRGGANTEAFF

D gene: NA
V gene: TRBV6-1
clone size: many
J gene: TRBJ2-3
CDR3 DNA: TGTGCCAGCAGCTTTACAACCGGGGGCACAGATACGCAGTATTTT
CDR3 protein: CASSFTTGGTDTQYF

D gene: NA
V gene: TRBV7-3
clone size: many
J gene: TRBJ1-1
CDR3 DNA: TGTGCCAGCAGCTTAACGTTGCAGGGGGAAGCTTTCTTT
CDR3 protein: CASSLTLQGEAFF

D gene: TRBD1
V gene: TRBV12-3/TRBV12-4
clone size: many
J gene: TRBJ2-3
CDR3 DNA: TGTGCCAGCAGAGAACAGGGGTTAAGGACAGATACGCAGTATTTT
CDR3 protein: CASREQGLRTDTQYF

D gene: NA
V gene: TRBV29-1
clone size: many
J gene: TRBJ2-7
CDR3 DNA: TGCAGCGTCGCGAGCGGGTCCCTAAGGAGCGAGCAGTACTTC
CDR3 protein: CSVASGSLRSEQYF

D gene: TRBD1
V gene: TRBV9
clone size: NA
J gene: TRBJ1-2
CDR3 DNA: TGTGCCAGCAGCCCCCGACAGGGATCTGATGGCTACACCTTC
CDR3 protein: CASSPRQGSDGYTF

D gene: NA
V gene: TRBV10-1
clone size: NA
J gene: TRBJ2-5
CDR3 DNA: TGCGCCAGCAGCGGGGACCCGCCCCTGCAAGAGACCCAGTACTTC
CDR3 protein: CASSGDPPLQETQYF

D gene: NA
V gene: TRBV20-1
clone size: many
J gene: TRBJ2-3
CDR3 DNA: TGCAGTGCTGCCCTCGCGGAGGGTCTAACAGATACGCAGTATTTT
CDR3 protein: CSAALAEGLTDTQYF

D gene: TRBD1
V gene: TRBV3-1
clone size: many
J gene: TRBJ1-2
CDR3 DNA: TGTGCCAGCAGCCAAGACAGGGGGCTAGGCTATGGCTACACCTTC
CDR3 protein: CASSQDRGLGYGYTF

D gene: TRBD2
V gene: TRBV12-3/TRBV12-4
clone size: many
J gene: TRBJ2-1
CDR3 DNA: TGTGCCAGCACTAGCGGGAGTTGGTACAATGAGCAGTTCTTC
CDR3 protein: CASTSGSWYNEQFF

D gene: NA
V gene: TRBV10-2
clone size: many
J gene: TRBJ2-1
CDR3 DNA: TGCGCCAGCAGCGGCACTAGCCCCGTCTACAATGAGCAGTTCTTC
CDR3 protein: CASSGTSPVYNEQFF

D gene: TRBD2
V gene: TRBV12-3/TRBV12-4
clone size: many
J gene: TRBJ2-2
CDR3 DNA: TGTGCCAGCAGTTCCCACCGGACTAGCGGGAACACCGGGGAGCTGTTTTTT
CDR3 protein: CASSSHRTSGNTGELFF

D gene: NA
V gene: TRBV11-3
clone size: NA
J gene: TRBJ1-5
CDR3 DNA: TGTGCCAGCAGCTCTCGGGACCAGGGTTCCGGCGATCAGCCCCAGCATTTT
CDR3 protein: CASSSRDQGSGDQPQHF

D gene: NA
V gene: TRBV12-3/TRBV12-4
clone size: many
J gene: TRBJ2-2
CDR3 DNA: TGTGCCAGCAGTTTACAGGGGTCCGGGGAGCTGTTTTTT
CDR3 protein: CASSLQGSGELFF

D gene: NA
V gene: TRBV6-1
clone size: many
J gene: TRBJ2-5
CDR3 DNA: TGTGCCAGCAGGCGGCGTACGGGTTTGGCACAAGAGACCCAGTACTTC
CDR3 protein: CASRRRTGLAQETQYF

D gene: NA
V gene: TRBV19
clone size: NA
J gene: TRBJ1-3
CDR3 DNA: TGTGCCAGTAGCTTCGACCGACACTCTGGAAACACCATATATTTT
CDR3 protein: CASSFDRHSGNTIYF

D gene: TRBD1
V gene: TRBV28
clone size: many
J gene: TRBJ2-7
CDR3 DNA: TGTGCCAGCAGCCAAAGGACAGGGCTCTCCTACGAGCAGTACTTC
CDR3 protein: CASSQRTGLSYEQYF